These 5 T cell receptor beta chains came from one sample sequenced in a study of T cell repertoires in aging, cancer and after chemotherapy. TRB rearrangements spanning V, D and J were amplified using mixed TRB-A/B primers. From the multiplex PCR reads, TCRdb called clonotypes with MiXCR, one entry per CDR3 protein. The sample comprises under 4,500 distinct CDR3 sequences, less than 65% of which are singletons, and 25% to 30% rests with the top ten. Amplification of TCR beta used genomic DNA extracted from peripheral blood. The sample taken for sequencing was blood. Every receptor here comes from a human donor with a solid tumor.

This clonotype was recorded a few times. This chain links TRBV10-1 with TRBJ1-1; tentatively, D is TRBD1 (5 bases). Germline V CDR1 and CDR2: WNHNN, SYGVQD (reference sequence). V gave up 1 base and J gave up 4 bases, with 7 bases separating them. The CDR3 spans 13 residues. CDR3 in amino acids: CASSEFGTTEAFF. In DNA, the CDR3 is TGCGCCAGCAGTGAGTTTGGGACCACTGAAGCTTTCTTT.

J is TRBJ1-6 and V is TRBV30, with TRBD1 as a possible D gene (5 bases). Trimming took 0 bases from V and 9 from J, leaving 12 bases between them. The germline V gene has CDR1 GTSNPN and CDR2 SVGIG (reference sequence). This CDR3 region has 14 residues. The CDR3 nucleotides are TGTGCCTGGAGTGTCGAGGGGTTTGGTTCACCCCTCCACTTT. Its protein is CAWSVEGFGSPLHF.

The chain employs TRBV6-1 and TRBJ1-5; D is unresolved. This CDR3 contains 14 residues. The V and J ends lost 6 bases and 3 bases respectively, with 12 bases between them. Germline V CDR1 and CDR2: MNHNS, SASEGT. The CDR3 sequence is CASRLQSYNQPQHF. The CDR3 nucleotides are TGTGCCAGCAGGCTACAGAGCTACAATCAGCCCCAGCATTTT.

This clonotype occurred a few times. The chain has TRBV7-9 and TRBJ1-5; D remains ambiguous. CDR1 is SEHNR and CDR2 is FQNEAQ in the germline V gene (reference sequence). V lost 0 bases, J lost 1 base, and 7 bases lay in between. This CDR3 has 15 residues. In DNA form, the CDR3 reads TGTGCCAGCAGCTTAGCGACGGGGAGCAATCAGCCCCAGCATTTT. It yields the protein CASSLATGSNQPQHF.

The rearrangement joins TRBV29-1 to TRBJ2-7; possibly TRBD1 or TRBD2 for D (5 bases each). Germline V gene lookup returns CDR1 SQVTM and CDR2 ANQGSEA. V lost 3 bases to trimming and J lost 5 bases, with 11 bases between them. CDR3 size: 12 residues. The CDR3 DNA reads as TGCAGCGTTGATGAACGAGGGGACGAGCAGTACTTC. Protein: CSVDERGDEQYF.